This T cell receptor beta chain emerged from a study of blood T cell repertoires in COVID-19. The wider study: From T cells, B-cell-depleted T cells, or PBMCs came the material, which was cDNA or gDNA.

V lost 0 bases, J lost 4 bases, and 6 bases stayed unmatched. This CDR3 is built from 15 residues. Germline CDR1 is SGHRS and CDR2 is YFSETQ. Sequencing was performed with immunoSEQ multiplex PCR; in TCRdb, only in-frame clones are kept and a portion is missing. The table includes roughly 150,000 clones, 78% detected once. This TCR derives from a woman aged 80 or over with acute or convalescent COVID-19. The chain employs TRBV5-1 and TRBJ2-5; TRBD1 aligns across 7 bases. The source material was peripheral blood. CDR3 in DNA: TGCGCCAGCAGCTTGGTGGGCGACAGGGCAGAGACCCAGTACTTC. Residues: CASSLVGDRAETQYF.